The clone carrying this T cell receptor (beta chain) was seen a handful of times. Its target is not known. This sample is drawn from a study of identical twins. Study findings and constraints: Twin pairs' shared out-of-frame alpha sequences were enriched in low generation probability.

TCRdb redid the calling of the 5' RACE reads with MiXCR, one entry per CDR3 protein. Counted here are 200,000 to 250,000 distinct CDR3 sequences, 6% to 8% occurring once; the ten biggest clones make up around 5.4%. Another study also made use of these data, one on yellow fever vaccine responses in identical twins. This second study notes: Twins reportedly appeared to share part of their vaccine T cell response while keeping part individual.

The sequencing input was CD8+ T cells sorted from blood. The clonotype was recovered from a woman between 18 and 30 years old in good health.

Here the CDR3 reads CASSQVYPGLGGYTF. CDR3 nucleotide sequence: TGCGCCAGCAGCCAAGTTTATCCGGGTCTGGGAGGCTACACCTTC. The chain couples TRBV4-1 to TRBJ1-2; D is unclear. Trimming cost V 1 base and J 8 bases, with 17 bases left between them. Per the germline V gene, CDR1 is MGHRA and CDR2 is YSYEKL. CDR3 length equals 15 residues.